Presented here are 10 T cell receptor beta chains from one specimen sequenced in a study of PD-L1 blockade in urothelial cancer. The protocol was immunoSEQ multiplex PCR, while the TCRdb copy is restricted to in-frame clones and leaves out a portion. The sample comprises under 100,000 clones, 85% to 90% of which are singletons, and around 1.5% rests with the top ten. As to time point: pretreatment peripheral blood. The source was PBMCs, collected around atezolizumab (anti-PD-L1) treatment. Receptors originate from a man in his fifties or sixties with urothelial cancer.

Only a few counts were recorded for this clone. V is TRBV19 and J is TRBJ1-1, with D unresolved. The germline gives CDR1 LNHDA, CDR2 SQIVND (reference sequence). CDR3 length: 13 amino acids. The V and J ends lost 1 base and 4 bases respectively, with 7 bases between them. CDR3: CASSIAGSTEAFF. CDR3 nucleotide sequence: TGTGCCAGTAGTATAGCGGGGAGCACTGAAGCTTTCTTT. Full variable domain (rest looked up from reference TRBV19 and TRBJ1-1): DGGITQSPKYLFRKEGQNVTLSCEQNLNHDAMYWYRQDPGQGLRLIYYSQIVNDFQKGDIAEGYSVSREKKESFPLTVTSAQKNPTAFYLCASSIAGSTEAFFGQGTRLTVV.

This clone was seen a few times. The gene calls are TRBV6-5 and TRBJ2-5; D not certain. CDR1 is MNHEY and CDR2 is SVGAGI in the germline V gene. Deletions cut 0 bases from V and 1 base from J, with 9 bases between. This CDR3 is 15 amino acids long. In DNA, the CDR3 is TGTGCCAGCAGTTACTCTCCAGGCACCCAAGAGACCCAGTACTTC. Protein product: CASSYSPGTQETQYF.

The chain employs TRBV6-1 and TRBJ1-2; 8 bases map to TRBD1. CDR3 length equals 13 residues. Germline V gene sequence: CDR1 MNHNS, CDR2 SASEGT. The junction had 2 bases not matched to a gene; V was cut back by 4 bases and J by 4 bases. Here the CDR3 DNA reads TGTGCCAGCAGTGTAACAGGGGGCTATGGCTACACCTTC. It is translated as CASSVTGGYGYTF.

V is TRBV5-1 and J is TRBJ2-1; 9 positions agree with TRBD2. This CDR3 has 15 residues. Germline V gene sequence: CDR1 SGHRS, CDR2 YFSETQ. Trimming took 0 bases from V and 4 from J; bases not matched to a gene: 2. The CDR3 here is CASSLASGVYNEQFF. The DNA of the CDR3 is TGCGCCAGCAGCTTGGCTAGCGGGGTATACAATGAGCAGTTCTTC. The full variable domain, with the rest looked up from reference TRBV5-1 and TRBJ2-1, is KAGVTQTPRYLIKTRGQQVTLSCSPISGHRSVSWYQQTPGQGLQFLFEYFSETQRNKGNFPGRFSGRQFSNSRSEMNVSTLELGDSALYLCASSLASGVYNEQFFGPGTRLTVL.

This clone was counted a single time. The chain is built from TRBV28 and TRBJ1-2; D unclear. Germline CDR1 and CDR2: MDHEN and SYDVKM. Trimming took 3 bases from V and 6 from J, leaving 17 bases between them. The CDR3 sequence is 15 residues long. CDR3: CASSFGDQEVNGYTF. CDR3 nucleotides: TGTGCCAGCAGTTTCGGGGATCAAGAGGTAAATGGCTACACCTTC.

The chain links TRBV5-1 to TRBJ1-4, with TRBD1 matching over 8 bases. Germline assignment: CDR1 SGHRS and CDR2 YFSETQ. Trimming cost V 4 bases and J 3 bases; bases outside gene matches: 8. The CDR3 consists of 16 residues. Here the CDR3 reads CASSIQPGQANEKLFF. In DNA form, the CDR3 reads TGCGCCAGCAGCATCCAACCGGGACAGGCTAATGAAAAACTGTTTTTT. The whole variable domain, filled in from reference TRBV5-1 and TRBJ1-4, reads KAGVTQTPRYLIKTRGQQVTLSCSPISGHRSVSWYQQTPGQGLQFLFEYFSETQRNKGNFPGRFSGRQFSNSRSEMNVSTLELGDSALYLCASSIQPGQANEKLFFGSGTQLSVL.

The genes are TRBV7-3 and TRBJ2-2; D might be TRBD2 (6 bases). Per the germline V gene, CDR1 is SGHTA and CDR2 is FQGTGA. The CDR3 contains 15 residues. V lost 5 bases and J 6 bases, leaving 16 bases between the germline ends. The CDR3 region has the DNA TGTGCCAGCAGCCAATACCTGGGAGGTCCCGGGGAGCTGTTTTTT. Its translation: CASSQYLGGPGELFF.

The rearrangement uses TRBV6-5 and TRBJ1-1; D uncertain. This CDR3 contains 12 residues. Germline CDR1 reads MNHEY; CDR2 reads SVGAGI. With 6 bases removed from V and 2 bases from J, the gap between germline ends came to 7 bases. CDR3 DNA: TGTGCCAGCAGCAACACAAACACTGAAGCTTTCTTT. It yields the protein CASSNTNTEAFF.

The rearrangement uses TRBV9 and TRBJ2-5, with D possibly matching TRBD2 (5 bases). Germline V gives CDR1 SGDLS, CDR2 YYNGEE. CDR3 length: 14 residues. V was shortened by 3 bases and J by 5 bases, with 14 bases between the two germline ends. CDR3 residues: CASSDGVLGETQYF. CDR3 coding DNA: TGTGCCAGCAGCGACGGGGTCTTGGGGGAGACCCAGTACTTC.

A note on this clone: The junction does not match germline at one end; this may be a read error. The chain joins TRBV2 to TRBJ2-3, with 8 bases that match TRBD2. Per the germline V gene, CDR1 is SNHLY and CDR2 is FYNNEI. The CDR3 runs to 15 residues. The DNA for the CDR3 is TGTGCCAGCAGCGAAAGAAGCGGGGGCACGGATACGCAGTATTTT. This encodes CASSERSGGTDTQYF.